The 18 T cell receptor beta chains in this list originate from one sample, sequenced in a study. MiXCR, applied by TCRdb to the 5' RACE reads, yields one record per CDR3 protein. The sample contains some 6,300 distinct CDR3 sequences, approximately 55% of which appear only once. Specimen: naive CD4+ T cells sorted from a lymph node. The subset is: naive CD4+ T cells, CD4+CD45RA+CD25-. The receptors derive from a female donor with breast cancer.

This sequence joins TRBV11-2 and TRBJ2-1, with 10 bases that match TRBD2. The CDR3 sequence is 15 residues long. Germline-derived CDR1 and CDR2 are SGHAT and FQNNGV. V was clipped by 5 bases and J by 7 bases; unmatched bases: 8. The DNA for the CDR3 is TGTGCCAGCAGCCCCCGAACGACTAGCGGGAATGAGCAGTTCTTC. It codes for CASSPRTTSGNEQFF.

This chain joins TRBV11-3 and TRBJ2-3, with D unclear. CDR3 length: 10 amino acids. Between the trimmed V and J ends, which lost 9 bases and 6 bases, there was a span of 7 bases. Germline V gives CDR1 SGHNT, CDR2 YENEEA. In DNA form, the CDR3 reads TGTGCCAGTATGGGGGATACGCAGTATTTT. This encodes CASMGDTQYF.

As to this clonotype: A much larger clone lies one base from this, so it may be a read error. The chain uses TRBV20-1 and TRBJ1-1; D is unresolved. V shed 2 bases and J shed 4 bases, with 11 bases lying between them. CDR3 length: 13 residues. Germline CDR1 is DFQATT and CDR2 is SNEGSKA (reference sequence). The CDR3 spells CSARQDICTEAFF. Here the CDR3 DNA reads TGCAGTGCTAGACAAGACATTTGCACTGAAGCTTTCTTT.

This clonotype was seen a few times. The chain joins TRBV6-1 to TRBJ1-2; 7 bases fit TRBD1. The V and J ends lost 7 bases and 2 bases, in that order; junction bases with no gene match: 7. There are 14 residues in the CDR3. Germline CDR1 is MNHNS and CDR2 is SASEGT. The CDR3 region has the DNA TGTGCCAGCACCAAAACAGGGGACAACTATGGCTACACCTTC. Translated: CASTKTGDNYGYTF.

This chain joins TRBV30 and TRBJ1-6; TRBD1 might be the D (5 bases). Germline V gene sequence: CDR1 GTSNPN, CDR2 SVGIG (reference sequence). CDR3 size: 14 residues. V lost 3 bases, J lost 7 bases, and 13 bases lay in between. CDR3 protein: CAWRGAQGNSPLHF. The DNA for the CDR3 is TGTGCCTGGAGAGGGGCGCAAGGGAATTCACCCCTCCACTTT.

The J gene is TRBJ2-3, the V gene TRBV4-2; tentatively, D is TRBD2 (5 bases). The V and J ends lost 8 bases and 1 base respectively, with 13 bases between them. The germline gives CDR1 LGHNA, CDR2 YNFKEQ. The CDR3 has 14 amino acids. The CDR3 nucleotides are TGTGCCAGCCACCTAGGGCGGGGCACAGATACGCAGTATTTT. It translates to CASHLGRGTDTQYF.

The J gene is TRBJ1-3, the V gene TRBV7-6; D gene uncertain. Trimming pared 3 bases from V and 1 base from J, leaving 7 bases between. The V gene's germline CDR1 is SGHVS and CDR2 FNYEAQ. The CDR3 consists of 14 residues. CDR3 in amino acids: CASSLQPSGNTIYF. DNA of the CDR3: TGTGCCAGCAGCTTGCAGCCTTCTGGAAACACCATATATTTT.

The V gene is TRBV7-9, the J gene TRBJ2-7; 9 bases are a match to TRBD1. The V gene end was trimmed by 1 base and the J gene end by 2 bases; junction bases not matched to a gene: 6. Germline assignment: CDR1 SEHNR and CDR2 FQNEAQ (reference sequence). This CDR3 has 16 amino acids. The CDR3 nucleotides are TGTGCCAGCAGCTTAGGAGGTGGGACAGGGACCTACGAGCAGTACTTC. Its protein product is CASSLGGGTGTYEQYF.

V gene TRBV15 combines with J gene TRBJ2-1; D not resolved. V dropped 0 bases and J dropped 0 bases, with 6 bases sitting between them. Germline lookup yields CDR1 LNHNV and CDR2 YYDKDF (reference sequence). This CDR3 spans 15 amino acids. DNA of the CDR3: TGTGCCACCAGCAGAGACTGGAGCTCCTACAATGAGCAGTTCTTC. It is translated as CATSRDWSSYNEQFF. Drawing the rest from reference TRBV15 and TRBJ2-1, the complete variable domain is DAMVIQNPRYQVTQFGKPVTLSCSQTLNHNVMYWYQQKSSQAPKLLFHYYDKDFNNEADTPDNFQSRRPNTSFCFLDIRSPGLGDTAMYLCATSRDWSSYNEQFFGPGTRLTVL.

DNA of the CDR3: TGTGCCATCAGGGGGACTAGGATGAACACCGGGGAGCTGTTTTTT. Translated: CAIRGTRMNTGELFF. The rearrangement links TRBV10-3 to TRBJ2-2; TRBD2 agrees at 8 bases. Germline CDR1 is ENHRY and CDR2 is SYGVKD. CDR3 size: 15 residues. Losses at the gene ends were 6 bases for V and 1 base for J; bases not matched to a gene: 4.

Written as DNA, the CDR3 is TGTGCCACCAGTGACGCCGGGACAGGGACCACCGGGGAGCTGTTTTTT. This gives the protein CATSDAGTGTTGELFF. The chain combines TRBV24-1 with TRBJ2-2; the match to TRBD1 covers 9 bases. The CDR3 length is 16 residues. The V gene's germline CDR1 is KGHDR and CDR2 SFDVKD. Losses at the gene ends were 4 bases for V and 4 bases for J; bases not matched to a gene: 6.

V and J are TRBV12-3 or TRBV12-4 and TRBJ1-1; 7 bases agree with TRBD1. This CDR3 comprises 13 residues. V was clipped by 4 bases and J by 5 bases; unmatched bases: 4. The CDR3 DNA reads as TGTGCCAGCAGTTCCAACAGGGGAACTGAAGCTTTCTTT. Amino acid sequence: CASSSNRGTEAFF.

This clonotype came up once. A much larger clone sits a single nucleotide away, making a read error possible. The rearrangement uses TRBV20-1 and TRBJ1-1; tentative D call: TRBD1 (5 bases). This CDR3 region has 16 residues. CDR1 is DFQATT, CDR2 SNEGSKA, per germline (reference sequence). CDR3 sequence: CCARDHDGAANTEAFF. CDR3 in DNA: TGCTGTGCTAGAGATCACGACGGGGCAGCGAACACTGAAGCTTTCTTT.

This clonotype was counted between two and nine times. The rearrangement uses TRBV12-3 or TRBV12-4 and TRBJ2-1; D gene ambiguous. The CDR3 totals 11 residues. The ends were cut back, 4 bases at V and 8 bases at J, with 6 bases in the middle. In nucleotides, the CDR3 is TGTGCCAGCAGTTCCGCCCATGAGCAGTTCTTC. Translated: CASSSAHEQFF.

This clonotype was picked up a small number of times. CDR3 protein: CSARTAYEQYF. The CDR3 DNA reads TGCAGTGCGAGGACAGCCTACGAGCAGTACTTC. The V and J genes are TRBV20-1 and TRBJ2-7; tentatively, D is TRBD1 (6 bases). The CDR3 extends over 11 amino acids. Germline assignment: CDR1 DFQATT and CDR2 SNEGSKA (reference sequence). V lost 6 bases and J lost 2, with 8 bases in between.

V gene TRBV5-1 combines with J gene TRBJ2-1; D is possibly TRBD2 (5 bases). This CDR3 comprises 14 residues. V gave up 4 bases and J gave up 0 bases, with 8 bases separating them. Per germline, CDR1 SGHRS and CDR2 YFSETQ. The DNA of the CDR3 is TGCGCCAGCAGCCAAGCGGTCTCCTACAATGAGCAGTTCTTC. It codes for CASSQAVSYNEQFF.

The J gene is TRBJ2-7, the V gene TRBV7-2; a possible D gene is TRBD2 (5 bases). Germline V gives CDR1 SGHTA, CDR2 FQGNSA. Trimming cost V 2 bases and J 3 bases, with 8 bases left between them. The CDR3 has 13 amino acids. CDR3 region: CASSLREIYEQYF. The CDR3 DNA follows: TGTGCCAGCAGCTTAAGGGAGATCTACGAGCAGTACTTC. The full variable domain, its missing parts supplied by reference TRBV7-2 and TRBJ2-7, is GAGVSQSPSNKVTEKGKDVELRCDPISGHTALYWYRQSLGQGLEFLIYFQGNSAPDKSGLPSDRFSAERTGGSVSTLTIQRTQQEDSAVYLCASSLREIYEQYFGPGTRLTVT.

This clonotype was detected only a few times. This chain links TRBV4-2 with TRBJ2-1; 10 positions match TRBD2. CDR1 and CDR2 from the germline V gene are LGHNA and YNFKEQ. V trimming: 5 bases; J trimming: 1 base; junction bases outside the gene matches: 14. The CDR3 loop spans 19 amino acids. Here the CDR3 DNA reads TGTGCCAGCAGCTTAGGGGAGCGGGGGGGTTTCAGATCCTACAATGAGCAGTTCTTC. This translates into CASSLGERGGFRSYNEQFF.